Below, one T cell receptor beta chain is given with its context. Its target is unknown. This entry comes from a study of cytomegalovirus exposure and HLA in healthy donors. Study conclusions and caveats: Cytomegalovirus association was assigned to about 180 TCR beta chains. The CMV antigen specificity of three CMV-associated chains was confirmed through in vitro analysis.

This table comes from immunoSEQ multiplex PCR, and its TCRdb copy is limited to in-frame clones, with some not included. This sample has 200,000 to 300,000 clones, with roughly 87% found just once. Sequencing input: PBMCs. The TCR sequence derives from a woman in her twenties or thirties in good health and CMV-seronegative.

CDR3 bases: TGTGCCAGCAGTCAACGGGGACTAGCGGGAGGCTCATTCAATGAGCAGTTCTTC. Encoded protein: CASSQRGLAGGSFNEQFF. V is TRBV2 and J is TRBJ2-1; 15 positions match TRBD2. With V trimmed by 5 bases and J by 6 bases, 11 bases remained unmatched. The CDR3 is made up of 18 amino acids. CDR1 SNHLY and CDR2 FYNNEI come from the germline V gene. Based on the CDR3 plus reference TRBV2 and TRBJ2-1, the full variable domain is EPEVTQTPSHQVTQMGQEVILRCVPISNHLYFYWYRQILGQKVEFLVSFYNNEISEKSEIFDDQFSVERPDGSNFTLKIRSTKLEDSAMYFCASSQRGLAGGSFNEQFFGPGTRLTVL.